The entry that follows covers one TCR beta chain sequence. The CDR3 spans 15 residues. Looked up from germline, CDR1 is SGHTA and CDR2 is FQGTGA. The V gene end was trimmed by 1 base and the J gene end by 5 bases; junction bases not matched to a gene: 4. TCRdb reprocessed the RT-PCR reads with MiXCR, giving one entry per CDR3 protein. The sample consists of roughly 230,000 distinct CDR3 sequences, 13% to 15% of them appearing once. The sample comes from a study of patients and donors after allogeneic stem cell transplantation. The receptor's source is a human donor who was either an allogeneic HSCT recipient or a stem cell or donor lymphocyte infusion donor (not recorded which). It is not recorded whose cells these are; they may come from a transplant donor. This chain joins TRBV7-3 and TRBJ2-5; 10 bases line up with TRBD2. The specimen was blood, either unsorted or a sorted T cell fraction (not recorded which). CDR3 protein: CASSLMGSGGETQYF. CDR3 DNA: TGTGCCAGCAGCTTAATGGGTAGCGGGGGGGAGACCCAGTACTTC.